This T cell receptor beta chain was captured in a study of blood T cell repertoires in COVID-19. Libraries were prepared by immunoSEQ multiplex PCR; TCRdb keeps only in-frame clonotypes and omits some of them. The sample includes about 87,000 clones, over 75% of them seen just once. On this clone itself: This same CDR3 is encoded by further DNA sequences in the sample.

Trimming stripped 2 bases from V and 4 bases from J, with 15 bases between. Germline CDR1 SGHRS, CDR2 YFSETQ. The CDR3 is 15 amino acids. The genes are TRBV5-1 and TRBJ1-1, with a tentative D call TRBD1 (6 bases). The sequence was collected from a woman aged 70 to 79 with acute or convalescent COVID-19. Sequencing was performed on peripheral blood. The DNA for the CDR3 is TGCGCCAGCAGCTTCTACAGGGACCGCGGCACTGAAGCTTTCTTT. Translation gives CASSFYRDRGTEAFF.